This T cell receptor beta chain was sequenced for a study of CD8 T cells in ankylosing spondylitis. Study conclusions and caveats: Earlier reports found some motif variants in synovial fluid and blood in reactive arthritis. Disease-linked clones were CD8+ and relatively rare in peripheral blood. Reports say disease-linked clones showed up significantly more in matched ankylosing spondylitis synovial fluid. It appeared that ankylosing spondylitis blood was characterized by a TCR beta motif of several highly homologous variants.

This CDR3 spans 15 amino acids. Trimming took 2 bases from V and 6 from J; bases not matched to a gene: 3. The germline gives CDR1 KGHSH, CDR2 LQKENI. Points on this clonotype: The antigen remains unidentified.

Libraries of TCR beta came from quantitative 5'-RACE with molecular barcodes. TCRdb processed the 5' RACE reads anew with MiXCR; each CDR3 protein has one entry. Here the sample spans about 800,000 distinct CDR3 sequences, 12% being singletons. This chain links TRBV18 with TRBJ2-3; 12 bases fit TRBD2. This receptor was identified in a male donor with ankylosing spondylitis. The sample consisted of blood, either unsorted or a sorted T cell fraction (not recorded which). In DNA, the CDR3 is TGTGCCAGCTCACCAGCTAGCGGGAGGGCCGATACGCAGTATTTT. Protein: CASSPASGRADTQYF. The full variable domain, with the rest looked up from reference TRBV18 and TRBJ2-3, is NAGVMQNPRHLVRRRGQEARLRCSPMKGHSHVYWYRQLPEEGLKFMVYLQKENIIDESGMPKERFSAEFPKEGPSILRIQQVVRGDSAAYFCASSPASGRADTQYFGPGTRLTVL.